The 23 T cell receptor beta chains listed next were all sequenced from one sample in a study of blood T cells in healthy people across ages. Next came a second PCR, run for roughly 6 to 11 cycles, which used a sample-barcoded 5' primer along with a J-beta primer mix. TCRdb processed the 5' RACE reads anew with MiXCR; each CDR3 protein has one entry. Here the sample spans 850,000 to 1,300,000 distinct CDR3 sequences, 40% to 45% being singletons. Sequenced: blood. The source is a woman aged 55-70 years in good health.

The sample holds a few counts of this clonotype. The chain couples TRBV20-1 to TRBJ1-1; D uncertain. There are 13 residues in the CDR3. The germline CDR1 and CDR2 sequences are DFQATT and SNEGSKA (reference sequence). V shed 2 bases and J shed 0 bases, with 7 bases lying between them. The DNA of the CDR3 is TGCAGTGCTAGACGCAGCCTGAACACTGAAGCTTTCTTT. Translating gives CSARRSLNTEAFF.

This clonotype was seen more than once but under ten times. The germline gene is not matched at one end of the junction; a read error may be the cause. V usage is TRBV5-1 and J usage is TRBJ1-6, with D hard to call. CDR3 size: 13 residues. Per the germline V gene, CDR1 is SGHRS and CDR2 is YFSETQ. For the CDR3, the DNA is TGTGCCAGCAGTTTAGCGCGGGATTCACCCCTCCACTTT. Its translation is CASSLARDSPLHF. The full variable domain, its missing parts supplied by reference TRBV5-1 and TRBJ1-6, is KAGVTQTPRYLIKTRGQQVTLSCSPISGHRSVSWYQQTPGQGLQFLFEYFSETQRNKGNFPGRFSGRQFSNSRSEMNVSTLELGDSALYLCASSLARDSPLHFGNGTRLTVT.

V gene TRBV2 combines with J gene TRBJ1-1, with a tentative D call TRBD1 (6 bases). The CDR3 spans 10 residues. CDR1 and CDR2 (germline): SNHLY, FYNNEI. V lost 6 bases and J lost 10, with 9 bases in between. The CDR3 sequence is CASSGRGAFF. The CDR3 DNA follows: TGTGCCAGCAGCGGCAGGGGAGCTTTCTTT. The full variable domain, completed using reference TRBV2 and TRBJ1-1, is EPEVTQTPSHQVTQMGQEVILRCVPISNHLYFYWYRQILGQKVEFLVSFYNNEISEKSEIFDDQFSVERPDGSNFTLKIRSTKLEDSAMYFCASSGRGAFFGQGTRLTVV.

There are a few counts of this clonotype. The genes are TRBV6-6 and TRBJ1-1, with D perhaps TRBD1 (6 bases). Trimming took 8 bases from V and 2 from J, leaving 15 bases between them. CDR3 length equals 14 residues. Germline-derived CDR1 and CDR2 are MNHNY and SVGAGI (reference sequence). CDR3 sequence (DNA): TGTGCCAGCTTCCGGGTAGGGGGTAACACTGAAGCTTTCTTT. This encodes CASFRVGGNTEAFF.

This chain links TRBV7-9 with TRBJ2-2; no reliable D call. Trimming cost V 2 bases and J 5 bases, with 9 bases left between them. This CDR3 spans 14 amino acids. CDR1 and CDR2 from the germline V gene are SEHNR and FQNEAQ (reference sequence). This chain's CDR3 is CASSLYSETGELFF. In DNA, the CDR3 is TGTGCCAGCAGCTTATATTCTGAAACCGGGGAGCTGTTTTTT.

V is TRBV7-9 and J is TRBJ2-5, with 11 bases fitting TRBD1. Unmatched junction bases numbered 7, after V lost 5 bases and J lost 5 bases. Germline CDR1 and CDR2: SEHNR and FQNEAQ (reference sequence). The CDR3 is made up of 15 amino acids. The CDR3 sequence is CASSKGTGGLETQYF. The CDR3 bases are TGTGCCAGCAGCAAAGGGACAGGGGGTTTGGAGACCCAGTACTTC.

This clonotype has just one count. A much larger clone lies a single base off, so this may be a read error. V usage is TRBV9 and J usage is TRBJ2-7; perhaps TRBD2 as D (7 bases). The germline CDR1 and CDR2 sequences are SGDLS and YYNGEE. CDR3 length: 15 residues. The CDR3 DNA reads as TGTGCCAGCAGCCCGAAGGGGGGGGTCTCCTACGTGCAGTACTTC. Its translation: CASSPKGGVSYVQYF.

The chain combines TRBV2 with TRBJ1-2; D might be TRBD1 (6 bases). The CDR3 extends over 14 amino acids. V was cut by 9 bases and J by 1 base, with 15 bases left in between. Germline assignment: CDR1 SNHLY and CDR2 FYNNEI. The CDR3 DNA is TGTGCCAGTCAGGGAGGGGGGGTTAACTATGGCTACACCTTC. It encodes CASQGGGVNYGYTF.

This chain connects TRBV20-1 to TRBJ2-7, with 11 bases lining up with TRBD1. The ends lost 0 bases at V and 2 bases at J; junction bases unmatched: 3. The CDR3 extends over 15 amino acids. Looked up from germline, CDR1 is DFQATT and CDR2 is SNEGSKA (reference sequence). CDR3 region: CSARDGGQGAYEQYF. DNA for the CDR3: TGCAGTGCTAGAGATGGGGGACAGGGGGCCTACGAGCAGTACTTC.

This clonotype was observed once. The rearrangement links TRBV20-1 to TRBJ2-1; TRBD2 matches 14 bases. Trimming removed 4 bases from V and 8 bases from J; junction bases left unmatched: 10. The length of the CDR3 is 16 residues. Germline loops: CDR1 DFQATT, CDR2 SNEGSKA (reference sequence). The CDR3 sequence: CSATKPGLAGGDEQFF. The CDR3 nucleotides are TGCAGTGCTACTAAACCCGGACTAGCGGGAGGCGATGAGCAGTTCTTC.

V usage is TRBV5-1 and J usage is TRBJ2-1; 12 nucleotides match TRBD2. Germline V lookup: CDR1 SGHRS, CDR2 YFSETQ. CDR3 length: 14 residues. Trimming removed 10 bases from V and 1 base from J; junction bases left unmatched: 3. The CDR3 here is CASGTSGSYNEQFF. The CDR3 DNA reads TGCGCCTCCGGGACTAGCGGGTCCTACAATGAGCAGTTCTTC.

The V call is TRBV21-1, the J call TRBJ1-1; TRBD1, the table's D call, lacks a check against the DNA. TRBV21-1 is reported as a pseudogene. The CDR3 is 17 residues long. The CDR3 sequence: CASSSPPWDRVNTEAFF. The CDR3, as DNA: TGTGCCAGCAGCAGCCCCCCTTGGGACAGGGTCAACACTGAAGCTTTCTTT.

CDR3 region: CASSFGEWPEQYF. The CDR3 DNA sequence: TGTGCCAGCAGTTTCGGGGAGTGGCCCGAGCAGTACTTC. The V gene is TRBV12-3 or TRBV12-4, the J gene TRBJ2-7, with D perhaps TRBD2 (5 bases). V lost 3 bases and J lost 6, with 12 bases in between. This CDR3 is built from 13 residues.

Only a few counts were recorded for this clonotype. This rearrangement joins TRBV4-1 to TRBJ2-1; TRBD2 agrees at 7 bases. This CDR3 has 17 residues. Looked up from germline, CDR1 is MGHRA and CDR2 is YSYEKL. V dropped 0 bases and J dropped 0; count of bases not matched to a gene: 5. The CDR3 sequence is CASSQDPSGGSYNEQFF. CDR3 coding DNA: TGCGCCAGCAGCCAAGATCCTAGCGGCGGCTCCTACAATGAGCAGTTCTTC.

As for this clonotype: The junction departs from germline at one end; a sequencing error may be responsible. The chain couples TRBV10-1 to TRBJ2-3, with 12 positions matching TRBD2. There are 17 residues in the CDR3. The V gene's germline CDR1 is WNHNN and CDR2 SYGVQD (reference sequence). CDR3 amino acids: CASSESWLAGGADTQYF. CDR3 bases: TGTGCCAGCAGTGAGTCTTGGCTAGCGGGAGGGGCAGATACGCAGTATTTT.

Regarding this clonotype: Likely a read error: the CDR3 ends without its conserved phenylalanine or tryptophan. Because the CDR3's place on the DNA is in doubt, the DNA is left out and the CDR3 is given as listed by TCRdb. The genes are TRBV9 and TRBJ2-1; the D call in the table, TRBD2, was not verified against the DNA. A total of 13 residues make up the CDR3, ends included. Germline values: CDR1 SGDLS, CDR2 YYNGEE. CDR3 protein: CAGTGGRRMSSSS.

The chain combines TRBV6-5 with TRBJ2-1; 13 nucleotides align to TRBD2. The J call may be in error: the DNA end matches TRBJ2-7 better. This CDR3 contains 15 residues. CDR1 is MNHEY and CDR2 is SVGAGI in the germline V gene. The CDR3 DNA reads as TGTGCCAGCAGACTAGCGGGAGGGCCTACAAATGAGCAGTACTTC. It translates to CASRLAGGPTNEQYF.

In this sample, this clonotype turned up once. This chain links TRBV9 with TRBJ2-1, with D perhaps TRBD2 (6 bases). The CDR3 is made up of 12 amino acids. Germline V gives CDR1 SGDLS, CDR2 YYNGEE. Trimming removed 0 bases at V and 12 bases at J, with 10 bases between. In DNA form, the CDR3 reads TGTGCCAGCAGCGTAGGGGCGGGGATGCAGTTCTTC. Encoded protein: CASSVGAGMQFF.

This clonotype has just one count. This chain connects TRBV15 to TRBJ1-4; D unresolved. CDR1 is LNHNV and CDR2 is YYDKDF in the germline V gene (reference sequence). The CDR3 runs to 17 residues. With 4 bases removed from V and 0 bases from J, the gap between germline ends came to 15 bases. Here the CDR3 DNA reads TGTGCCACCAGCAAAGTTCAACACCTTGCAACTAATGAAAAACTGTTTTTT. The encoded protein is CATSKVQHLATNEKLFF.

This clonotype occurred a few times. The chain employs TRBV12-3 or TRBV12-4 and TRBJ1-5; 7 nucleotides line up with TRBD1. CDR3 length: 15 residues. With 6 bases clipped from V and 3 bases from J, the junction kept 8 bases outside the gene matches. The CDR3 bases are TGTGCCAGCAGCCCTCGACAGGGTCCCAATCAGCCCCAGCATTTT. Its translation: CASSPRQGPNQPQHF.

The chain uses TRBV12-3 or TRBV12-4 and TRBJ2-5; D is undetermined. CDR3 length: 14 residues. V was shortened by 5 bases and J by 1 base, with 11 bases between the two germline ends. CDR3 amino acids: CASSSNGLQETQYF. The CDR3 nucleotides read TGTGCCAGCAGTAGTAACGGGCTCCAAGAGACCCAGTACTTC.

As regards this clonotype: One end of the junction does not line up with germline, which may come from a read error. CDR3 region: CTSSQLETPSSYEQYF. The CDR3 DNA is TGTACCAGCAGCCAATTAGAGACACCGAGCTCCTACGAGCAGTACTTC. The rearrangement joins TRBV16 to TRBJ2-7; D not certain. CDR1 KGHSY and CDR2 FQNENV come from the germline V gene. The CDR3 has 16 amino acids.

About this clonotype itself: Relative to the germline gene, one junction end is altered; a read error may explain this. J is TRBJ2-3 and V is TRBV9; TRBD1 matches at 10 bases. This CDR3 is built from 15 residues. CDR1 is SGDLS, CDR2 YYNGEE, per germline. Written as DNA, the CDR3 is TGTGCCAGCAGCCCCGGGACAGGGGACCCAGAGACGCAGTATTTT. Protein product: CASSPGTGDPETQYF. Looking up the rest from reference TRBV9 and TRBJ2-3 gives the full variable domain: DSGVTQTPKHLITATGQRVTLRCSPRSGDLSVYWYQQSLDQGLQFLIQYYNGEERAKGNILERFSAQQFPDLHSELNLSSLELGDSALYFCASSPGTGDPETQYFGPGTRLTVL.